This T cell receptor (beta chain) was observed in a study of cytomegalovirus exposure and HLA in healthy donors. Germline V gives CDR1 KGHSH, CDR2 LQKENI. The trim removed 4 bases at V and 7 bases at J, leaving 12 bases unmatched. The CDR3 is 15 amino acids. Generated by immunoSEQ multiplex PCR, the TCRdb table keeps only in-frame clones and is missing some. The sample shows about 240,000 clones, approximately 83% of them seen only once. The sample comprised PBMCs. The receptor was derived from a woman under 40 in good health and CMV-seropositive. This chain uses TRBV18 with TRBJ1-2, with 7 bases lining up with TRBD1. The CDR3 nucleotides read TGTGCCAGCTCACAGGGGGCGACTGCAGCCGGTGGCTACACCTTC. It encodes CASSQGATAAGGYTF.